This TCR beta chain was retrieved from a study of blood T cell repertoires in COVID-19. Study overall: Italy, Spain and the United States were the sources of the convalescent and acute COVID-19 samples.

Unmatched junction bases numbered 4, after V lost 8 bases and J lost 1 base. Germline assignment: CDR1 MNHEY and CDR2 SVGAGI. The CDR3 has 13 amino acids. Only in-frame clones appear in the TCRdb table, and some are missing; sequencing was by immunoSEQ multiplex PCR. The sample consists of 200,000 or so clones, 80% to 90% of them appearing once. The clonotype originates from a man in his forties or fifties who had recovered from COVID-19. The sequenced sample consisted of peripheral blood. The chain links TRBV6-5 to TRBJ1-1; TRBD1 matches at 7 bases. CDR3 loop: CASWGQPNTEAFF. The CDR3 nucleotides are TGTGCCAGCTGGGGACAGCCGAACACTGAAGCTTTCTTT.